The clone carrying this T cell receptor (beta chain) appeared a single time. These data belong to a study of somatic mutations in cytotoxic T cells in rheumatoid arthritis. This table comes from immunoSEQ multiplex PCR, and its TCRdb copy is limited to in-frame clones, with some not included. The sample holds 13,000 to 15,000 clones; approximately 80% are singletons and the top ten take around 7.7%. V gave up 2 bases and J gave up 7 bases; unmatched junction bases: 9. Per the germline V gene, CDR1 is SGDLS and CDR2 is YYNGEE. The CDR3 is 15 residues long. What was sequenced was CD8+ T cells sorted from blood. The rearrangement uses TRBV9 and TRBJ1-2; 9 bases agree with TRBD1. The receptor was derived from an adult with rheumatoid arthritis. The CDR3 loop reads CASSVLLGTGLGYTF. The CDR3 DNA reads TGTGCCAGCAGCGTCCTGCTAGGGACAGGGCTTGGCTACACCTTC.